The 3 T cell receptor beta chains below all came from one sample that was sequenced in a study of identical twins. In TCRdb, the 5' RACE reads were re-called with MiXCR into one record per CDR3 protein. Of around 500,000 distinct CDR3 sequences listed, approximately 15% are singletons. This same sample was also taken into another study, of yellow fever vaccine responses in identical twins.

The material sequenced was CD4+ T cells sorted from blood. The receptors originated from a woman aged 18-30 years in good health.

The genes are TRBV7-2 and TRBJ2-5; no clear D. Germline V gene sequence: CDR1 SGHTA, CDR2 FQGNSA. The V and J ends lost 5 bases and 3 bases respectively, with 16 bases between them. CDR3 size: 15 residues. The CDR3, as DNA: TGTGCCAGCAGCCTTGATAGTTGGGGAAAAGAGACCCAGTACTTC. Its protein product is CASSLDSWGKETQYF.

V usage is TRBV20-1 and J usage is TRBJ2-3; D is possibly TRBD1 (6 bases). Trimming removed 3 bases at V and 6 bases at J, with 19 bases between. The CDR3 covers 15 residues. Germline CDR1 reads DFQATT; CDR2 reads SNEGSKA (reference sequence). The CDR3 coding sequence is TGCAGTGCTAGCCCCCCTAGGGGGAATCCGGATACGCAGTATTTT. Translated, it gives CSASPPRGNPDTQYF.

The CDR3 bases are TGTGCCAGCAGTTTAAGTAGCGGGCCCTACGAGCAGTACTTC. It specifies CASSLSSGPYEQYF. The chain combines TRBV12-3 or TRBV12-4 with TRBJ2-7; 7 nucleotides align to TRBD2. With V trimmed by 2 bases and J by 2 bases, 3 bases remained unmatched. CDR3 length equals 14 residues.